What follows describes a single T cell receptor beta chain. A read error may produce the germline difference seen at one junction end. This specimen comes from a study of CD8 T cells in Susac syndrome. A quantity of about 0.5 to 1 ug RNA underwent reverse transcription using random hexamers. TCRdb re-analysed the immunoSEQ multiplex PCR reads in MiXCR, keeping a single row per CDR3 protein. The sample contains about 210,000 distinct CDR3 sequences, 95% of which appear only once. In germline, CDR1 is SGHDN, CDR2 FVKESK. The length of the CDR3 is 12 residues. The authors sequenced TCR beta from blood CD8+ and CD4+ T cells. The multiple sclerosis controls were treatment-naive patients with relapsing-remitting disease that was stable or active.

The TCR was taken from a human donor with multiple sclerosis. V gene TRBV14 combines with J gene TRBJ2-1; D unresolved. Input material: CD4+ T cells from PBMCs. The CDR3 sequence: CASSPSHNEQFF. The CDR3, as DNA: TGTGCCAGCAGCCCCTCCCACAATGAGCAGTTCTTC. The whole variable domain, filled in from reference TRBV14 and TRBJ2-1, reads EAGVTQFPSHSVIEKGQTVTLRCDPISGHDNLYWYRRVMGKEIKFLLHFVKESKQDESGMPNNRFLAERTGGTYSTLKVQPAELEDSGVYFCASSPSHNEQFFGPGTRLTVL.